This T cell receptor beta chain was profiled in a study of blood T cell repertoires in COVID-19. Participant-reported clinical history was the basis for cohort assignment. The germline V and J ends were trimmed by 0 bases and 4 bases, with 12 bases remaining between them. The CDR3 covers 15 residues. CDR1 is GTSNPN, CDR2 SVGIG, per germline (reference sequence). How the authors handled the data: Estimates of nucleated cell counts were drawn from the amplification of reference gene primers. Clones were read by immunoSEQ multiplex PCR, and TCRdb kept only the in-frame ones, dropping some. V, J and clone size were drawn from that table, and D and trimming were deduced from the DNA. The sample contains 150,000 to 200,000 clones, approximately 90% of which appear only once.

This chain links TRBV30 with TRBJ1-4; no firm D call. The sequencing sample was made of PBMCs or T cells enriched from blood (not recorded which). The source is a woman aged 18-29 years who had recovered from COVID-19. The CDR3 sequence: CAWSVAPEYNEKLFF. The CDR3, as DNA: TGTGCCTGGAGTGTAGCCCCCGAATATAATGAAAAACTGTTTTTT.